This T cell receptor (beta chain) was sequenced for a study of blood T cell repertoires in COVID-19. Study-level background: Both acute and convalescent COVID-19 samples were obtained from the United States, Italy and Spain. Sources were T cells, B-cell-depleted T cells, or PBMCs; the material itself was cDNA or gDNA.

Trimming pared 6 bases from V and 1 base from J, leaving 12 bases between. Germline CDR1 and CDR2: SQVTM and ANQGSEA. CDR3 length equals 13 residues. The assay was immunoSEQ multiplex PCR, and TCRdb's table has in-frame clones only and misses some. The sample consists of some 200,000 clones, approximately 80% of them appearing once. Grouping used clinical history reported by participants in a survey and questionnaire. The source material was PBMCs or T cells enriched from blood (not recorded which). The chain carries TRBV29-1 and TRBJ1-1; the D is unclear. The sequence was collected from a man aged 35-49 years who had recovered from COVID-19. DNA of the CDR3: TGCAGCGTCTCAGAGACAAGGAACACTGAAGCTTTCTTT. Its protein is CSVSETRNTEAFF.